The clone carrying this T cell receptor beta chain was counted ten times or more. Its antigen is unidentified. Semi-nested PCR with Nested Universal Primer A followed constant-region reverse priming of full-length variable regions. TCRdb redid the calling of the 5' RACE reads with MiXCR, one entry per CDR3 protein. The table lists 35,000 to 50,000 distinct CDR3 sequences, 30% of them singletons. CD4+CD45RO+CD25- cells were isolated as memory CD4+ T cells. The CDR3 totals 13 residues. From germline, CDR1 is SGDLS and CDR2 YYNGEE. Trimming removed 0 bases at V and 8 bases at J, with 8 bases between. Study-level points and caveats: Whole repertoires were not studied in the larger cohort, only one V-J beta rearrangement. Tumor Treg TCRs overlapped most with tumor naive CD4+ cells.

This receptor was obtained from a female donor with breast cancer. The chain is built from TRBV9 and TRBJ2-2; tentatively, D is TRBD2 (6 bases). Sequenced: tumor-infiltrating memory CD4+ T cells sorted from the breast tumor. The subset is: memory CD4+ T cells, CD4+CD45RO+CD25-. CDR3: CASSVDGGGELFF. The CDR3 nucleotides are TGTGCCAGCAGCGTAGACGGGGGAGGGGAGCTGTTTTTT.